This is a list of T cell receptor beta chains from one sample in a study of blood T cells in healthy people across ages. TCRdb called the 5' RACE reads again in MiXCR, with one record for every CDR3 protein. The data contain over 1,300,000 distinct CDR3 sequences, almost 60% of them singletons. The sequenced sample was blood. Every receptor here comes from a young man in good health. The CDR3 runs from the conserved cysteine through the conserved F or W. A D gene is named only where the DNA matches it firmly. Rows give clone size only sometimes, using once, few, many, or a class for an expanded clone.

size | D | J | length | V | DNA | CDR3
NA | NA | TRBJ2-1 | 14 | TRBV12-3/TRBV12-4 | TGTGCCAGCACGCCGACAGGACTCCACGGTGAGCAGTTCTTC | CASTPTGLHGEQFF
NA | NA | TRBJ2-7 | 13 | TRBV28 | TGTGCCAGCGGGGGCCCCTGGACCTGGGAGCAGTACTTC | CASGGPWTWEQYF
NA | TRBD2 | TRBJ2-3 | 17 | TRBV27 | TGTGCCAGCAGTTTATGGGGACTAGCGGGAACCACAGATACGCAGTATTTT | CASSLWGLAGTTDTQYF
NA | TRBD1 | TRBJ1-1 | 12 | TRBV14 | TGTGCCAGCAGCCCTACAGGGGGTTCAGCTTTCTTT | CASSPTGGSAFF
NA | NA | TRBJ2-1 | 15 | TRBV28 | TGTGCCAGCAGTTTGCTCCGGGCTCGAAACAATGAGCAGTTCTTC | CASSLLRARNNEQFF
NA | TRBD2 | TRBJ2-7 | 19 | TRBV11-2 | TGTGCCAGCAGCTTAGATGGACTAGCGGGAGGGCCGCCCTATTACGAGCAGTACTTC | CASSLDGLAGGPPYYEQYF
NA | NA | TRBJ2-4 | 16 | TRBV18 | TGTGCCAGCTCACCAACCATAGCGGCAGCTAAAAACATTCAGTACTTC | CASSPTIAAAKNIQYF
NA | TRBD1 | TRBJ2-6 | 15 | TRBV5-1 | TGCGCCAGTATTCCAGGGGGATCTGGGGCCAACGTCCTGACTTTC | CASIPGGSGANVLTF
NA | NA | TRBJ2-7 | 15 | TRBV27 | TGTGCCAGTCGTCTAGGGGCGCGATTCCCCTACGAGCAGTACTTC | CASRLGARFPYEQYF
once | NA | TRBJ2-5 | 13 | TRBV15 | TGTGCCACCAGCAACGCGACAGCAGAGACCCAGTACTTC | CATSNATAETQYF
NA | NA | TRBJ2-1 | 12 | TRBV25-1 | TGTGCCAGCAGAGGCTATTCGACAGAGCAGTTCTTC | CASRGYSTEQFF
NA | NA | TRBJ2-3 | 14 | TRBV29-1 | TGCAGCGTTGAGGACTCTCTACCACCAGATACGCAGTATTTT | CSVEDSLPPDTQYF
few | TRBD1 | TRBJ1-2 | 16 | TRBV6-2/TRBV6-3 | TGTGCCAGCAGTTCCCCGGGACAGGGTCGGGGCTATGGCTACACCTTC | CASSSPGQGRGYGYTF
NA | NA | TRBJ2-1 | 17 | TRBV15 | TGTGCCACCAGCGCCCTACTAGCTCACAGCGACTACAATGAGCAGTTCTTC | CATSALLAHSDYNEQFF
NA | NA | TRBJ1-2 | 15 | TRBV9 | TGTGCCAGCAGCGCTTCCGGAGGACAAGACTATGGCTACACCTTC | CASSASGGQDYGYTF
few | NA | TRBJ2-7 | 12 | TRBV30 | TGTGCCTGGAGTGCCAAAAAGGGGCAGCAGTACTTC | CAWSAKKGQQYF
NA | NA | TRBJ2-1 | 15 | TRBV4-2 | TGTGCCAGCAGCCAAGATATCCTCGCGCACAATGAGCAGTTCTTC | CASSQDILAHNEQFF
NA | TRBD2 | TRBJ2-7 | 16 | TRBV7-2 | TGTGCCAGCAGTCGACTGTGGGGGGGTAAATCGAATGAGCAGTACTTC | CASSRLWGGKSNEQYF
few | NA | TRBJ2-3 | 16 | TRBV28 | TGTGCCAGCACCCCACCGGGTTCCATTAAGGCAGATACGCAGTATTTT | CASTPPGSIKADTQYF
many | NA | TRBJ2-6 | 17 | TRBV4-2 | TGTGCCAGCAGCCAAGACAGGACCACTAGCAGCGCCAACGTCCTGACTTTC | CASSQDRTTSSANVLTF
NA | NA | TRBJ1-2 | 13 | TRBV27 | TGTGCCAGCAGAAACCCAGGGGTTGGTGGCTACACCTTC | CASRNPGVGGYTF
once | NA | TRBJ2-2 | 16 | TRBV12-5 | TGTGCTAGTGGTTTGGGATCGAGACTTTTCACCGGGGAGCTGTTTTTT | CASGLGSRLFTGELFF
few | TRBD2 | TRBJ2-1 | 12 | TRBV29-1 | TGCAGCGCCGGGGAGGGTTACAATGAGCAGTTCTTC | CSAGEGYNEQFF
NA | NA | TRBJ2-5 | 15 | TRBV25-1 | TGTGCCAGCAGTGAGCCCCGAGAAGCTAAAGAGACCCAGTACTTC | CASSEPREAKETQYF
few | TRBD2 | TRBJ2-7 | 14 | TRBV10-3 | TGTGCCATCACCGGTAGCGGGCCTGAGAACGAGCAGTACTTC | CAITGSGPENEQYF
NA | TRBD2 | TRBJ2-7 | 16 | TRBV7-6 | TGTGCCAGCAGCTTATTTCCTAGCGGGTACTCCTACGAGCAGTACTTC | CASSLFPSGYSYEQYF
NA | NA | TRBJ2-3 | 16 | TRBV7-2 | TGTGCCAGCAGCTTAGTGGGGAGCACGGCCACAGATACGCAGTATTTT | CASSLVGSTATDTQYF
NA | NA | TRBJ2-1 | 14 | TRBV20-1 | TGCAGTTTCGTCCAGGGCCCCAGGACCAATGAGCAGTTCTTC | CSFVQGPRTNEQFF
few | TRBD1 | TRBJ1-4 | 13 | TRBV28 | TGTGCCAGCAGTGACTACAGGGGTGAAAAACTGTTTTTT | CASSDYRGEKLFF
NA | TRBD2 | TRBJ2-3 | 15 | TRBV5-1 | TGCGCCAGCAGTTTGGGACTAGCGTGGACAGATACGCAGTATTTT | CASSLGLAWTDTQYF